This T cell receptor beta chain is from a study of graft-versus-host responses after intestinal transplantation. Of note for this clone: What it binds is unknown.

The V gene's germline CDR1 is SGHAT and CDR2 FQNNGV. Deletions cut 5 bases from V and 1 base from J, with 13 bases between. The CDR3 contains 15 residues. The table came from immunoSEQ multiplex PCR; TCRdb's copy has only in-frame clones and leaves some out. The sample lists approximately 85,000 clones, about 91% seen once, with 6.5% to 8.5% in the top ten. This TCR came from a human donor who was the organ donor for an intestinal transplant. V usage is TRBV11-2 and J usage is TRBJ2-3, with D perhaps TRBD1 or TRBD2 (5 bases each). The input for sequencing was unstimulated CD8+ T cells sorted from spleen or lymph node cells, taken before transplant. CDR3: CASSRGVVGTDTQYF. In DNA form, the CDR3 reads TGTGCCAGCAGCCGAGGGGTAGTGGGCACAGATACGCAGTATTTT.